The 14 T cell receptor beta chains below all came from one sample that was sequenced in a study of blood T cell repertoires in COVID-19. Using immunoSEQ multiplex PCR, the repertoire was profiled, and TCRdb retains in-frame clones only, with some absent. The sample consists of more than 75,000 clones, under 85% of them appearing once. Sequencing was carried out using peripheral blood. The receptors come from a human donor in a cohort sampled during active COVID-19.

The chain has TRBV5-1 and TRBJ2-1; a weak D match, TRBD2 (6 bases). The length of the CDR3 is 15 residues. From germline, CDR1 is SGHRS and CDR2 YFSETQ. V lost 6 bases, J lost 1 base, and 14 bases lay in between. CDR3 sequence reads: CASKKMGGSYNEQFF. CDR3 nucleotide sequence: TGCGCCAGCAAAAAGATGGGGGGTTCCTACAATGAGCAGTTCTTC. Together with reference TRBV5-1 and TRBJ2-1, the CDR3 gives the full variable domain: KAGVTQTPRYLIKTRGQQVTLSCSPISGHRSVSWYQQTPGQGLQFLFEYFSETQRNKGNFPGRFSGRQFSNSRSEMNVSTLELGDSALYLCASKKMGGSYNEQFFGPGTRLTVL.

This chain uses TRBV7-9 with TRBJ1-1; possibly TRBD1 for D (6 bases). Germline assignment: CDR1 SEHNR and CDR2 FQNEAQ (reference sequence). The V end was cut by 4 bases, the J end by 10 bases, with 19 bases between. CDR3 length equals 14 residues. CDR3 nucleotide sequence: TGTGCCAGCAGCTCGGCAGGGGAAGCTGTCAGAGCTTTCTTT. Protein product: CASSSAGEAVRAFF.

This rearrangement joins TRBV27 to TRBJ1-1; maybe TRBD1 (5 bases). In germline, CDR1 is MNHEY, CDR2 SMNVEV (reference sequence). Trimming shortened V by 1 base and J by 4 bases, and 16 bases separated the two germline ends. CDR3 size: 16 residues. Written as DNA, the CDR3 is TGTGCCAGCAGTTTATTCGGGGGAGGGGCTGCCACTGAAGCTTTCTTT. It yields the protein CASSLFGGGAATEAFF.

The chain has TRBV10-3 and TRBJ1-3, with D tentatively TRBD1 (6 bases). This CDR3 comprises 14 residues. V was shortened by 6 bases and J by 0 bases, with 9 bases between the two germline ends. Germline V gene lookup returns CDR1 ENHRY and CDR2 SYGVKD. The DNA of the CDR3 is TGTGCCATCAGGGACAGTGCCTCTGGAAACACCATATATTTT. It translates to CAIRDSASGNTIYF.

This chain uses TRBV18 with TRBJ1-5; TRBD1 aligns across 7 bases. Germline trimming cut 5 bases from V and 2 bases from J; bases unmatched to any gene: 0. CDR1 is KGHSH, CDR2 LQKENI, per germline. The CDR3 is 13 residues long. CDR3 DNA sequence: TGTGCCAGCTCAGGACAGGGCAATCAGCCCCAGCATTTT. This gives the protein CASSGQGNQPQHF.

CDR3 bases: TGTGCCAGCAGCCTCGGACTAGCGGCTTTGAACGAGCAGTACTTC. Translated, it gives CASSLGLAALNEQYF. The rearrangement links TRBV7-9 to TRBJ2-7; TRBD2 aligns across 10 bases. Unmatched junction bases numbered 9, after V lost 5 bases and J lost 5 bases. The CDR3 has 15 amino acids. CDR1 and CDR2 (germline): SEHNR, FQNEAQ (reference sequence).

The rearrangement uses TRBV3-1 (or the pseudogene TRBV3-2) and TRBJ2-2, with TRBD1 matching over 7 bases. The CDR3 has 20 residues. In germline, CDR1 is LGHDT, CDR2 YNNKEL (reference sequence). Germline trimming cut 2 bases from V and 6 bases from J; bases unmatched to any gene: 21. The CDR3 here is CASSQPPGRGSDQFAGELFF. The CDR3 DNA reads TGTGCCAGCAGCCAACCCCCCGGCAGGGGGTCCGATCAATTCGCCGGGGAGCTGTTTTTT.

The J gene is TRBJ2-7, the V gene TRBV7-6; 7 nucleotides align to TRBD1. CDR3 length: 15 residues. Germline V gene data show CDR1 as SGHVS and CDR2 as FNYEAQ. The trim removed 2 bases at V and 3 bases at J, leaving 7 bases unmatched. CDR3 coding DNA: TGTGCCAGCAGCTTAACCGGGACAGAGGACTACGAGCAGTACTTC. Encoded protein: CASSLTGTEDYEQYF.

CDR3 sequence: CASSPAGTEAFF. The CDR3 bases are TGTGCCAGCAGTCCGGCGGGCACTGAAGCTTTCTTT. The V and J genes are TRBV2 and TRBJ1-1; D unclear. The CDR3 runs 12 residues. CDR1 SNHLY and CDR2 FYNNEI come from the germline V gene. The V end was cut by 5 bases, the J end by 4 bases, with 8 bases between.

The chain links TRBV19 to TRBJ2-1, with TRBD2 matching over 9 bases. Germline V CDR1 and CDR2: LNHDA, SQIVND (reference sequence). Trimming cost V 10 bases and J 4 bases; bases outside gene matches: 14. The CDR3 is 16 amino acids. CDR3 loop: CATKRGLAGMYNEQFF. The CDR3 DNA reads as TGTGCCACTAAAAGGGGGCTAGCGGGGATGTACAATGAGCAGTTCTTC. Full variable domain (missing parts from reference TRBV19 and TRBJ2-1): DGGITQSPKYLFRKEGQNVTLSCEQNLNHDAMYWYRQDPGQGLRLIYYSQIVNDFQKGDIAEGYSVSREKKESFPLTVTSAQKNPTAFYLCATKRGLAGMYNEQFFGPGTRLTVL.

The chain couples TRBV6-5 to TRBJ2-3, with D possibly TRBD2 on 6 matching bases. With 6 bases removed from V and 0 bases from J, the gap between germline ends came to 13 bases. The CDR3 loop spans 15 amino acids. Germline assignment: CDR1 MNHEY and CDR2 SVGAGI. The CDR3, as DNA: TGTGCCAGCAGACCACTCGGGGGAAGCACAGATACGCAGTATTTT. It yields the protein CASRPLGGSTDTQYF.

The chain employs TRBV7-3 and TRBJ1-2; 9 nucleotides align to TRBD1. The V and J ends lost 4 bases and 6 bases, in that order; junction bases with no gene match: 3. The CDR3 is 13 amino acids. Germline CDR1 reads SGHTA; CDR2 reads FQGTGA. CDR3 bases: TGTGCCAGCAGCTACGGACAGGGGAATGGCTACACCTTC. Translated, it gives CASSYGQGNGYTF.

The chain uses TRBV5-1 and TRBJ2-2; TRBD2 might be the D (5 bases). V lost 4 bases, J lost 3 bases, and 13 bases lay in between. The length of the CDR3 is 15 residues. From germline, CDR1 is SGHRS and CDR2 YFSETQ. The chain's CDR3 is CASSRVDWHTGELFF. The CDR3 DNA is TGCGCCAGCAGCCGAGTGGACTGGCACACCGGGGAGCTGTTTTTT.

The genes are TRBV3-1 (or the pseudogene TRBV3-2) and TRBJ2-3; TRBD2 matches 8 bases. There are 16 residues in the CDR3. The V gene's germline CDR1 is LGHDT and CDR2 YNNKEL (reference sequence). Unmatched junction bases numbered 13, after V lost 1 base and J lost 10 bases. DNA of the CDR3: TGTGCCAGCAGCCAAGGAATCGGGGGGGGGCCAAAGGCGCAGTATTTT. Protein: CASSQGIGGGPKAQYF.